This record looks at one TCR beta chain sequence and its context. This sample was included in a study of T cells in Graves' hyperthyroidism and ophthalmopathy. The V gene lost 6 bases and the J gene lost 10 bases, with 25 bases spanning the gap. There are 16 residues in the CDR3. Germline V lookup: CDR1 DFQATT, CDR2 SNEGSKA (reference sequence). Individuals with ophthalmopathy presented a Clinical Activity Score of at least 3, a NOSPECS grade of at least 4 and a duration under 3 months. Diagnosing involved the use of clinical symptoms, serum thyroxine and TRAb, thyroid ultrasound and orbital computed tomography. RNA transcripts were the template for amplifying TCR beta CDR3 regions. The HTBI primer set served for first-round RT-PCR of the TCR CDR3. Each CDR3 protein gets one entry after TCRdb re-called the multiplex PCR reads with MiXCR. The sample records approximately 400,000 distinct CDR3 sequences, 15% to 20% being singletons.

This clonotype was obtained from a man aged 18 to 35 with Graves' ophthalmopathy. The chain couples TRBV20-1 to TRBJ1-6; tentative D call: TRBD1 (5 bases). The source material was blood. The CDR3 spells CSATLPSGPRGSPLHF. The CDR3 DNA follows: TGCAGTGCCACCCTTCCTTCGGGACCCCGGGGATCACCCCTCCACTTT.